The present T cell receptor (beta chain) was sequenced within a study of cytomegalovirus exposure and HLA in healthy donors (dated by TCRdb to 2016 to 2017). The study in broad terms: An earlier analysis of 587 of the donors reported about 260 Gb of sequence data and 100 million to 120 million unique TCR beta sequences obtained from around 190 million T cells. An early release that covered about 600 HLA-typed donors contained approximately 300 gigabases of sequencing data and 70 million to 100 million unique TCR sequences. Among the 398 genotyped donors, about 83% belonged to the genetic ancestry cluster associated with self-reported Caucasian donors. The study aimed to test whether cataloging public T cell receptors could reveal signatures of past pathogen exposure. The study profiled the T cell repertoires of under 700 subjects by immunosequencing and related them to cytomegalovirus serostatus. Along with the approximately 620-subject first cohort, a separate validation cohort of around 120 different subjects was used. To predict cytomegalovirus infection status, the study brought together high-throughput TCR immunosequencing, statistical association of individual TCRs with disease status, and machine learning. A later analysis re-analyzed previously published TCR beta repertoires from 600 to 850 donors and added high-resolution HLA genotyping to study TCR occurrence patterns. Rather than using new phenotypic data, the later analysis identified candidate immune exposures from TCR beta sequences and from how often those sequences occurred across donors. An earlier analysis of 587 of the donors used high-throughput TCR beta sequencing to judge whether each TCR beta V gene segment behaved as functional or pseudogenic. Donor age, sex, ethnicity and CMV serostatus were compiled together with the repertoire data. In a later genetic analysis, genome-wide SNP genotypes for about three fifths of the 666 donors were used, and that subset was treated as a discovery cohort. All discovery cohort repertoires had been generated using a single sequencing platform. Class I and class II HLA loci were covered by the typing at four-digit resolution. Typing coverage differed by locus: A, B, C, DRB1 and DQB1 were typed in roughly 620-630 donors, DQA1 in 522, DPA1 in around 610, and DPB1 in 472. Several DR-DQ haplotypes were handled as single units for association and clustering because linkage in the cohort was strong. Among some 400 genotyped donors of the cohort, an average of about 220,000 unique TCR beta nucleotide sequences was sequenced per donor, of which about 18% were non-productive. Results the study describes overall, beyond this receptor: In a later genetic analysis, a missense DCLRE1C variant was associated with V-gene and J-gene trimming of TCR beta chains, and the association was replicated in an independent cohort. The only immune exposure information available for the cohort was CMV serostatus. An earlier analysis of several hundred of the donors showed that most TCR beta V segments appeared in productive rearrangements either about 90% or about 30% of the time, which broadly matched IMGT annotations. According to the authors, the approach could potentially be generalized to other disease states and immunological phenotypes. HLA typing was unavailable for some donors at each locus, so association tests used only the typed subset. In a later analysis, 16,951 TCR beta sequences were associated with specific HLA alleles at a false discovery rate of 0.05. A later analysis reported that several top co-occurrence clusters appeared linked to parvovirus B19, influenza, CMV and Epstein-Barr virus. In a later analysis, HLA-associated TCR beta chains were found to be more clonally expanded and to have lower generation probabilities than equally common non-associated chains. The sequencing pipeline was judged likely to have produced a cluster of highly shared sequence variants as a technical artifact. Some IMGT-functional V segments, including TRBV6-2 and TRBV6-3, could not be told apart with the 87-base-pair reads, so those segments were excluded. Approximately 16 rarely observed V segments, including chromosome 9 orphons, were excluded from the earlier analysis of a few hundred of the donors because counts were too low. Sequencing depth was assumed to be roughly uniform across donors in the presence/absence analyses, though that assumption may not hold. A further reported finding was that TCR beta sequences accurately predicted the HLA-A and HLA-B alleles for most subjects in the first cohort. In vitro tests confirmed that three of the cytomegalovirus-associated TCR beta chains recognize cytomegalovirus antigens. While some public TCRs were present in many individuals, most TCR sequences turned up only very rarely across donors. According to a later analysis, most CMV-associated TCR beta chains appeared to be HLA-restricted, and the HLA associations seemed to be driven largely by CMV exposure. A total of roughly 160 TCR beta chains were listed by the study as associated with cytomegalovirus. Only TCR beta chains were sequenced in this cohort, and the absence of alpha or paired-chain data limited detectable features. In both the original and validation cohorts, the classifier was reported to diagnose cytomegalovirus status with high specificity and sensitivity. A later analysis found that TCR association rates varied across HLA loci, with DRB1 alleles showing the most associated TCRs and HLA-C alleles the fewest. When HLA alleles, especially DR and DQ, strongly co-occurred, TCR associations were difficult to assign to individual alleles. According to a later genetic analysis, donors in an Asian-associated ancestry cluster had fewer N-insertions in productive TCRs than the approximately 670-donor mean. Correlated functional status among segregating V segments might be attributable to linkage disequilibrium, but an unknown experimental factor could not be ruled out.

The protocol used for the library was the immunoSEQ multiplex PCR assay. A mixture of 60 forward primers for TCR Vbeta segments and 13 reverse primers for TCR Jbeta segments was used in the multiplex PCR. Amplification of the CDR3 region of rearranged TCR beta genes was performed with a multiplex PCR assay on genomic DNA. The amplified TCR beta libraries were sequenced on the Illumina HiSeq System as 87-base-pair reads. From the authors' description of their analysis: Across the 700 or so repertoires, a later analysis counted 78 million or so unique TCR beta chains, roughly 11 million of which were shared by at least two donors. Raw reads were error-corrected and collapsed into unique sequences with a nearest-neighbor algorithm that merged closely related sequences to remove PCR and sequencing errors. To assign V, D and J gene segments, CDR3 sequences were aligned to IMGT reference sequences. For a sequence to be retained, at least a six-nucleotide match to both a V gene segment and a J gene segment was required. Rearrangements were called productive when the CDR3 lacked stop codons and stayed in frame with V and J; all others were non-productive. Following IMGT convention, CDR3 was defined as the stretch from the second conserved V-encoded cysteine up to the conserved J-encoded phenylalanine. The earlier analysis of roughly 590 of the donors excluded sequences that lacked an unambiguous match to a single V gene segment. In an earlier analysis of 587 of the donors, V segments were called functional above 56.7% productive rearrangements and were called segregating when the between-donor standard deviation exceeded 5%. A statistical classification framework was built for diagnosing cytomegalovirus status from the catalog of TCR beta chain sequences. V and J gene assignment, in a later analysis, came from comparing TCR nucleotide sequences with IMGT/GENE-DB human TR gene sequences. Using the TCRdist pipeline, a later analysis assigned CDR3 sequences along with most-parsimonious VDJ recombination scenarios. In a later analysis, each TCR beta chain was defined by its CDR3 amino acid sequence together with its V-gene family, and reads lacking a unique V-gene family were excluded. In a later analysis, several hundred highly shared, low-generation-probability nucleotide sequences were removed to address suspected cross-contamination and a sequencing artifact. In a later analysis, a clonal expansion index for each public chain was calculated from normalized within-repertoire ranks of inferred template counts. Generation probabilities in a later analysis came from a VDJ recombination model fitted to out-of-frame rearrangements, and those results were checked against IGoR. In a later analysis, hypergeometric tests were used to score TCR-TCR, TCR-HLA and TCR-CMV co-occurrence, with a repertoire-size bias correction applied to TCR pairs. False discovery rates were estimated in a later analysis by permuting HLA or CMV assignments 20 times. A later analysis grouped co-occurring TCRs with DBSCAN, adding TCRdist sequence similarity when clustering within HLA-allele-positive subsets. For co-occurrence clustering, repertoires with fewer than 30,000 or more than 120,000 public chains were excluded, along with five or six repertoires with anomalous nucleotide sharing. This immuneACCESS table, as held by TCRdb, lists in-frame sequences with V and J called but not all clones. Of the missing ones, under half trace to an unresolved V gene in checked studies; the others have no known cause. That table furnishes V, J and clone size, whereas the DNA furnished D and trimming. The sample table shows about 120,000 clones, and 8.5% to 9% are seen once. The ten largest clones capture approximately 6.4% of the sample.

In regard to this clone: It has no known antigen specificity. The sample holds no much larger clone one base away, and base qualities are not on file.

The CDR3 runs 17 residues from the cysteine to the phenylalanine. The read is trimmed to its CDR3 DNA, 51 bases read in frame from base 1. V drops 0 bases and J drops 1 base, leaving 17 bases in between. As encoded in the germline V gene (reference sequence), CDR1 is GTSNPN while CDR2 is SVGIG. The cohort comprised some 730 healthy bone marrow donors. All cohort members were sampled while nominally healthy, although unrecorded immune exposures were likely present. The donor was CMV seropositive and belonged to the group of 250 to 300 seropositive cohort members. Each donor provided a peripheral blood sample, and peripheral blood mononuclear cells were used for TCR beta sequencing. Genomic DNA was extracted from the blood cell samples with the Qiagen DNeasy Blood Extraction Kit.

Sequencing used PBMCs. The source is a woman between 40 and 55 years old in good health and CMV-seropositive. The chain uses TRBV30 and TRBJ2-3; TRBD2 could be the D gene, as 7 bases match. The CDR3 reads CAWSVGGGLRGTDTQYF. Here is the DNA: TGTGCCTGGAGTGTAGGGGGGGGCTTGAGGGGCACAGATACGCAGTATTTT. This CDR3, with the reference TRBV30 and TRBJ2-3 proteins standing in past its ends, gives the full variable domain SQTIHQWPATLVQPVGSPLSLECTVEGTSNPNLYWYRQAAGRGLQLLFYSVGIGQISSEVPQNLSASRPQDRQFILSSKKLLLSDSGFYLCAWSVGGGLRGTDTQYFGPGTRLTVL.